This T cell receptor (beta chain) emerged from a study of cytomegalovirus exposure and HLA in healthy donors. Across the study: Counted in an early data release were approximately 85 million unique TCRs from HLA-typed donors. Assignment to the Caucasian-associated ancestry cluster applied to around 76% of the approximately 380 genotyped donors. Broader study findings: Cytomegalovirus-associated TCR beta chains were listed, numbering more than 150. Researchers left out some V segments, among them TRBV6-2 and TRBV6-3, as indistinguishable.

The V end lost 7 bases, the J end lost 1 base, and 12 bases lay between the germline ends. The CDR3 runs 14 residues. Looked up from germline, CDR1 is MDHEN and CDR2 is SYDVKM. The PCR was carried out with 60 Vbeta primers and 13 Jbeta primers. Sequenced by immunoSEQ multiplex PCR; TCRdb stores in-frame clones only, minus some. The repertoire holds under 200,000 clones, with 70% to 90% as singletons. On this clone: Its antigen is unidentified.

This sequence originates from a man between 18 and 29 years old in good health and CMV-seropositive. Sequenced material: PBMCs. The V call is TRBV28, the J call TRBJ2-3, with a possible D match to TRBD2 (6 bases). CDR3 residues: CASTGGARTDTQYF. The CDR3 region has the DNA TGTGCCAGCACTGGCGGGGCCCGCACAGATACGCAGTATTTT.